The rows below give T cell receptor beta chains drawn from one sample of a study of T-cell reconstitution after alpha-beta-depleted transplantation in children. Via MiXCR, TCRdb re-called the PCR reads, giving one row per CDR3 protein. Of hundreds of thousands of distinct CDR3 sequences detected, approximately 32% appear once; the ten largest clones hold less than 2.5%. The source material was PBMCs from the stem cell graft donor, sampled from the stem cell graft. These receptors came from a human donor who donated a stem cell graft to a child with aplastic anemia. CDR3s include the opening cysteine and the closing phenylalanine or tryptophan. A D gene is named only where the DNA matches it firmly. For some rows the clone size is stated as once, few or many, or as a class when expanded; others skip it.

j_call | d_call | clone_size | v_call | cdr3_nt | cdr3_aa
TRBJ1-5 | - | - | TRBV7-2 | TGTGCCAGCAGCTTAGGGCAGGACCGGGGACCCCAGCATTTT | CASSLGQDRGPQHF
TRBJ1-1 | - | - | TRBV5-1 | TGCGCCAGCAGCCCGGGACCGATGGAAATGAACACTGAAGCTTTCTTT | CASSPGPMEMNTEAFF
TRBJ2-3 | TRBD1 | few | TRBV30 | TGTGCCTGGGACGGAACAGGGGGCGCAGATACGCAGTATTTT | CAWDGTGGADTQYF
TRBJ2-3 | - | few | TRBV7-2 | TGTGCCAGCAGCTTACGGACTTCCGCTCAGGCGCGAGATACGCAGTATTTT | CASSLRTSAQARDTQYF
TRBJ2-1 | TRBD2 | - | TRBV12-3/TRBV12-4 | TGTGCCTCCGCGGGGGGCGCATCGTATGAGCAGTTCTTC | CASAGGASYEQFF
TRBJ1-1 | - | - | TRBV20-1 | TGCAGTGCTAGTTTAGAACTTTTAAGAGGCACTGAAGCTTTCTTT | CSASLELLRGTEAFF
TRBJ2-1 | - | - | TRBV5-1 | TGCGCCAGCAGCCCCCCGCAGCCGAACGGCTATGAGCAGTTCTTC | CASSPPQPNGYEQFF
TRBJ2-1 | - | - | TRBV24-1 | TGTGCCACCAGTGATTCTGAAGCTAAGATTATCGATGAGCAGTTCTTC | CATSDSEAKIIDEQFF
TRBJ1-2 | TRBD1 | - | TRBV20-1 | TGCAGTGCTAGATCGGACAGGGATGGCTACACCTTC | CSARSDRDGYTF
TRBJ2-6 | TRBD2 | few | TRBV4-3 | TGCGCCAGCAGCCCTGATCCGGGGGGAGGCAACGTCCTGACTTTC | CASSPDPGGGNVLTF
TRBJ1-1 | - | - | TRBV9 | TGTGCCAGCTCGGGAAAGACAGGGAACACTGAAGCTTTCTTT | CASSGKTGNTEAFF